These 10 T cell receptor beta chains were sequenced from one sample in a study of T cell changes during pregnancy in multiple sclerosis. Libraries were prepared by immunoSEQ multiplex PCR; TCRdb keeps only in-frame clonotypes and omits some of them. The sample consists of just under 65,000 clones, around 91% of them appearing once. This sample comprised peripheral blood, obtained after pregnancy. The receptor source for this set is a female donor in good health, enrolled as a control in a pregnancy study.

This clone has just one count. The chain couples TRBV5-1 to TRBJ1-1; D call uncertain. The CDR3 extends over 16 amino acids. The ends were cut back, 4 bases at V and 0 bases at J, with 16 bases in the middle. Germline lookup yields CDR1 SGHRS and CDR2 YFSETQ. The CDR3 protein is CASSPSDIGLNTEAFF. CDR3 nucleotide sequence: TGCGCCAGCAGCCCGAGTGACATTGGGTTGAACACTGAAGCTTTCTTT.

This sequence joins TRBV7-3 and TRBJ1-4; no clear D gene. This CDR3 is built from 15 residues. Trimming removed 2 bases at V and 6 bases at J, with 13 bases between. Germline V gene data show CDR1 as SGHTA and CDR2 as FQGTGA. The chain's CDR3 is CASSLRGRSDEKLFF. The CDR3 bases are TGTGCCAGCAGCTTACGAGGGAGAAGCGATGAAAAACTGTTTTTT.

The rearrangement links TRBV2 to TRBJ1-2; perhaps TRBD1 as D (5 bases). The V gene's germline CDR1 is SNHLY and CDR2 FYNNEI. The CDR3 extends over 13 amino acids. V shed 2 bases and J shed 1 base, with 5 bases lying between them. This chain's CDR3 is CASSERGNYGYTF. The CDR3 DNA follows: TGTGCCAGCAGTGAAAGGGGTAACTATGGCTACACCTTC.

This clone was seen only a few times. The CDR3 bases are TGCGCCAGCAGCCAACTCCCAGGGGGGAACACTGAAGCTTTCTTT. It encodes CASSQLPGGNTEAFF. The genes are TRBV4-3 and TRBJ1-1; 7 bases match TRBD1. V gave up 2 bases and J gave up 1 base; unmatched junction bases: 4. Germline V gives CDR1 LGHNA, CDR2 YSLEER. CDR3 length: 15 residues.

The rearrangement links TRBV30 to TRBJ1-1, with 10 bases matching TRBD1. Per germline, CDR1 GTSNPN and CDR2 SVGIG (reference sequence). There are 12 residues in the CDR3. V lost 8 bases and J lost 4; bases outside the gene matches: 4. The chain's CDR3 is CARGQGSTEAFF. CDR3 nucleotide sequence: TGTGCCAGGGGACAGGGGAGCACTGAAGCTTTCTTT.

J is TRBJ2-1 and V is TRBV7-2, with D perhaps TRBD1 (6 bases). Trimming pared 8 bases from V and 7 bases from J, leaving 18 bases between. From germline, CDR1 is SGHTA and CDR2 FQGNSA. CDR3 length equals 14 residues. DNA of the CDR3: TGTGCCAGCGGAAGATCAGGGGAGCCAAATGAGCAGTTCTTC. Translating gives CASGRSGEPNEQFF.

In its sample, this clone was seen once. V is TRBV6-1 and J is TRBJ2-7; TRBD2 might be the D (6 bases). The germline V gene has CDR1 MNHNS and CDR2 SASEGT. V lost 5 bases to trimming and J lost 0 bases, with 11 bases between them. The CDR3 covers 14 residues. CDR3 amino acids: CASSSGGDSYEQYF. The CDR3 coding sequence is TGTGCCAGCAGTAGTGGCGGGGACTCCTACGAGCAGTACTTC.

This chain connects TRBV15 to TRBJ2-7; 8 bases are a match to TRBD1. Germline V CDR1 and CDR2: LNHNV, YYDKDF (reference sequence). With 1 base clipped from V and 6 bases from J, the junction kept 5 bases outside the gene matches. The CDR3 has 14 amino acids. The CDR3 nucleotides are TGTGCCACCAGCAGAGGGGGACAGGAGGGCGAGCAGTACTTC. Translation gives CATSRGGQEGEQYF.

The chain links TRBV27 to TRBJ2-7; D gene ambiguous. The CDR3 runs 15 residues. The germline V gene encodes CDR1 MNHEY and CDR2 SMNVEV (reference sequence). V lost 2 bases and J 0 bases, leaving 11 bases between the germline ends. The CDR3 bases are TGTGCCAGCAGTTTAGACGCAGGCCTCTCCTACGAGCAGTACTTC. It encodes CASSLDAGLSYEQYF.

J is TRBJ2-3 and V is TRBV2, with 16 bases fitting TRBD2. Germline values: CDR1 SNHLY, CDR2 FYNNEI. V gave up 8 bases and J gave up 1 base; unmatched junction bases: 6. The CDR3 spans 17 residues. DNA for the CDR3: TGTGCCAGCGGAATAGGGACTAGCGGGGGGGGCACAGATACGCAGTATTTT. This codes for CASGIGTSGGGTDTQYF.